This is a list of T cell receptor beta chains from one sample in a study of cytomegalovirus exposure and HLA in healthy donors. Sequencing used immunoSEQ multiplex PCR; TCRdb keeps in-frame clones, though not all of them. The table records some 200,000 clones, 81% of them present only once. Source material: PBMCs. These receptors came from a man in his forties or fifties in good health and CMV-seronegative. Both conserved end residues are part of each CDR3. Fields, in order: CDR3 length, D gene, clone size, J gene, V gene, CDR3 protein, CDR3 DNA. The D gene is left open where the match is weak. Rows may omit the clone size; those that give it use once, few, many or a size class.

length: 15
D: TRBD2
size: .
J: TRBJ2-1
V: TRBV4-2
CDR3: CASGTSGKYYNEQFF
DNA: TGTGCCAGCGGGACTAGCGGGAAATACTACAATGAGCAGTTCTTC

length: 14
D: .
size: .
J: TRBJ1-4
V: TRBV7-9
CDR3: CASSFSGANEKLFF
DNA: TGTGCCAGCAGCTTTTCGGGGGCTAATGAAAAACTGTTTTTT

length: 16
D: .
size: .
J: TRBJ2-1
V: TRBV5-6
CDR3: CASSLAYVGAGDEQFF
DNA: TGTGCCAGCAGCTTGGCCTACGTGGGGGCGGGGGATGAGCAGTTCTTC

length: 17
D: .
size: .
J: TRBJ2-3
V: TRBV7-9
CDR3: CASSLDRVEIGTDTQYF
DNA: TGTGCCAGCAGCTTAGACAGGGTGGAGATCGGCACAGATACGCAGTATTTT

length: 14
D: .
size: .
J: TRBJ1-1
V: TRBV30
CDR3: CAWLLRGMNTEAFF
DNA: TGTGCCTGGCTATTAAGGGGGATGAACACTGAAGCTTTTTTT

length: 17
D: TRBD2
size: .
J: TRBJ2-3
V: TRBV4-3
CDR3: CASSQGGAGSSTDTQYF
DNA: TGCGCCAGCAGCCAGGGTGGAGCGGGGTCTAGCACAGATACGCAGTATTTT

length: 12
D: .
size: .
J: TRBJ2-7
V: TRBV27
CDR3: CASSFPGGEQYF
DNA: TGTGCCAGCAGTTTTCCTGGCGGAGAGCAGTACTTC

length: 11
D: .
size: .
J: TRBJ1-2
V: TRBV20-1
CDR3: CSGGVNYGYTF
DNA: TGCAGTGGAGGAGTTAACTATGGCTACACCTTC

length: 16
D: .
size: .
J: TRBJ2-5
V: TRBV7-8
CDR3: CASSLVGGALGETQYF
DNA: TGTGCCAGCAGCCTAGTGGGGGGTGCGCTAGGCGAGACCCAGTACTTC

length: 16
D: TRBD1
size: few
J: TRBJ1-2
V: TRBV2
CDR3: CASSEASDRGDYGYTF
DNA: TGTGCCAGCAGTGAAGCGAGCGACAGGGGAGACTATGGCTACACCTTC

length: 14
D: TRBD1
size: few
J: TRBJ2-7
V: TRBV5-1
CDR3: CASRRGTGDGEQYF
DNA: TGCGCCAGCAGGAGAGGGACAGGGGATGGGGAGCAGTACTTC

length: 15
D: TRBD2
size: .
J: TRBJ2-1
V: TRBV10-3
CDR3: CAISDGTSGDNEQFF
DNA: TGTGCCATCAGTGACGGGACTAGCGGCGACAATGAGCAGTTCTTC

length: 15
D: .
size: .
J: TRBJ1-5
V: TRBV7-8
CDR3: CASSPRGSSNQPQHF
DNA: TGTGCCAGCAGCCCCCGAGGGAGTAGCAATCAGCCCCAGCATTTT

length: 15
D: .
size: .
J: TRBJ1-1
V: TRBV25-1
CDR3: CASSGSKGLGTEAFF
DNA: TGTGCCAGCAGTGGCAGTAAGGGGTTAGGCACTGAAGCTTTCTTT

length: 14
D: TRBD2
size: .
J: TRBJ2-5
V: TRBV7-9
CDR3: CASSLELARETQYF
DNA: TGTGCCAGCAGCTTAGAACTAGCGCGTGAGACCCAGTACTTC

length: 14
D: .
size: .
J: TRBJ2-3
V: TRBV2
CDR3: CASSDTTLTDTQYF
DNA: TGTGCCAGCAGCGACACGACCCTAACAGATACGCAGTATTTT

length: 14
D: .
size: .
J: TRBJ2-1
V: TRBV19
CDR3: CASRRDSTAGEQFF
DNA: TGTGCCAGTAGGCGGGACTCAACCGCGGGTGAGCAGTTCTTC

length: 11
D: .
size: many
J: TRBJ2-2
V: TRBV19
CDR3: CASIRGRELFF
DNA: TGTGCCAGTATAAGGGGTAGAGAGCTGTTTTTT

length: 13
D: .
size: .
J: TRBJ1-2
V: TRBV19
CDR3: CASTSDKNYGYTF
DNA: TGTGCCAGTACCTCGGACAAGAACTATGGCTACACCTTC

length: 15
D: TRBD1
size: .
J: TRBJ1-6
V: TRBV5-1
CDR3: CASSPQGWGNSPLHF
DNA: TGCGCCAGCAGCCCACAGGGGTGGGGTAATTCACCCCTCCACTTT

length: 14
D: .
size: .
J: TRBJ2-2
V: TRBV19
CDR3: CASRDLGNTGELFF
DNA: TGTGCCAGTAGGGACTTGGGGAACACCGGGGAGCTGTTTTTT

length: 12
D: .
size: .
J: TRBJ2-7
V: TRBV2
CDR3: CASSDADYEQYF
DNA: TGTGCCAGCAGTGATGCAGATTACGAGCAGTACTTC

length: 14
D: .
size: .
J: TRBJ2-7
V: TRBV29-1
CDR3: CSVEKQGVPYEQYF
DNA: TGCAGCGTTGAAAAGCAGGGTGTTCCCTACGAGCAGTACTTC

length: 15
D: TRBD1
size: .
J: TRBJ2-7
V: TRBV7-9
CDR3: CASSRTGTGGHEQYF
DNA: TGTGCCAGCAGCCGGACCGGGACAGGGGGCCACGAGCAGTACTTC

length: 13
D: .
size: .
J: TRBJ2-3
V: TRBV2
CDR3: CASSRRVTDTQYF
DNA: TGTGCCAGCAGTCGAAGAGTCACAGATACGCAGTATTTT

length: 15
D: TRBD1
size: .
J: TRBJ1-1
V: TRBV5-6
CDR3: CASSLGQGWAPEAFF
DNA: TGTGCCAGCAGCTTGGGACAGGGTTGGGCCCCTGAAGCTTTCTTT

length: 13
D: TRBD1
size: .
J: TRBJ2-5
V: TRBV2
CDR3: CASRQGAEETQYF
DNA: TGTGCCAGCAGACAGGGGGCTGAAGAGACCCAGTACTTC

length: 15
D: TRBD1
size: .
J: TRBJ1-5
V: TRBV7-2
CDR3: CASSLRTGNNQPQHF
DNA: TGTGCCAGCAGCTTAAGGACAGGGAATAATCAGCCCCAGCATTTT

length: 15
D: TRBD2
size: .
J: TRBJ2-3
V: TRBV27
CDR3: CASTLRGGWTDTQYF
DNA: TGTGCCAGCACTTTGCGGGGGGGCTGGACAGATACGCAGTATTTT

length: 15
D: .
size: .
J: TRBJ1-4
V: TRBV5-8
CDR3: CASTLGGGGNEKLFF
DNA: TGTGCCAGCACCCTGGGAGGTGGGGGAAATGAAAAACTGTTTTTT

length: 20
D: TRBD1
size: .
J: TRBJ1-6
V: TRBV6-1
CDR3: CASSENPFVGGTDYNSPLHF
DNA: TGTGCCAGCAGTGAAAATCCTTTCGTAGGGGGCACGGACTATAATTCACCCCTCCACTTT

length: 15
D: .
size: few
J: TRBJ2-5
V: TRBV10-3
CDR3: CAISEEGSWEETQYF
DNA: TGTGCCATCAGTGAGGAGGGTTCTTGGGAAGAGACCCAGTACTTC

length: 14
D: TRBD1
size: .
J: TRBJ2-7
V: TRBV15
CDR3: CATSRGDRDYEQYF
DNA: TGTGCCACCAGCAGAGGGGACAGGGACTACGAGCAGTACTTC

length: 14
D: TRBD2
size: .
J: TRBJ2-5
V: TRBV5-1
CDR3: CASSVTSGGETQYF
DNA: TGCGCCAGCAGCGTGACTAGCGGGGGGGAGACCCAGTACTTC

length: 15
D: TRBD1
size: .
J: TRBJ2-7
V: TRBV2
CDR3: CASVEPGQGPGEQYF
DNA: TGTGCCAGCGTTGAGCCGGGACAGGGGCCTGGCGAGCAGTACTTC

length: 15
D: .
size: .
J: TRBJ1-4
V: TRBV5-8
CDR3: CASSSFTAPREKLFF
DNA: TGTGCCAGCAGCTCCTTTACGGCCCCGAGGGAAAAACTGTTTTTT

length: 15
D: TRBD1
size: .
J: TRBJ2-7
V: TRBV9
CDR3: CASSVEGGASWEQYF
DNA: TGTGCCAGCAGCGTAGAAGGGGGCGCAAGTTGGGAGCAGTACTTC